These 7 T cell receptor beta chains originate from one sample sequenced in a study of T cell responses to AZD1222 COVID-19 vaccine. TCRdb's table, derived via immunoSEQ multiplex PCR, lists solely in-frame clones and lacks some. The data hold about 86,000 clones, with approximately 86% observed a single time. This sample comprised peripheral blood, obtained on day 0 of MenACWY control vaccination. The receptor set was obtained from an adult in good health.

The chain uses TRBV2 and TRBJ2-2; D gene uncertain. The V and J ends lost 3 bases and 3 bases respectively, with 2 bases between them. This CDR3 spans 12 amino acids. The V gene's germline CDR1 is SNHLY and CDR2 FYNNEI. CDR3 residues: CASSDDTGELFF. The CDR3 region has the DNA TGTGCCAGCAGTGATGACACCGGGGAGCTGTTTTTT. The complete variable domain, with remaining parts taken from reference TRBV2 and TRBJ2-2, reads EPEVTQTPSHQVTQMGQEVILRCVPISNHLYFYWYRQILGQKVEFLVSFYNNEISEKSEIFDDQFSVERPDGSNFTLKIRSTKLEDSAMYFCASSDDTGELFFGEGSRLTVL.

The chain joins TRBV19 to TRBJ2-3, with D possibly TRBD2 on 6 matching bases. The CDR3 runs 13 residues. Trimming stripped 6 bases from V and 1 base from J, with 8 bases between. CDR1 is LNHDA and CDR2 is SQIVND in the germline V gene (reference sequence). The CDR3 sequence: CASRERGTDTQYF. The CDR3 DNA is TGTGCCAGTAGAGAGCGGGGCACAGATACGCAGTATTTT.

The CDR3 sequence: CASSQSGQPQHF. CDR3 bases: TGTGCCAGCTCTCAAAGCGGACAGCCCCAGCATTTT. The chain employs TRBV18 and TRBJ1-5; D is unclear. Germline assignment: CDR1 KGHSH and CDR2 LQKENI. This CDR3 is 12 amino acids long. Trimming left V 6 bases short and J 7 bases short, with 10 bases between.

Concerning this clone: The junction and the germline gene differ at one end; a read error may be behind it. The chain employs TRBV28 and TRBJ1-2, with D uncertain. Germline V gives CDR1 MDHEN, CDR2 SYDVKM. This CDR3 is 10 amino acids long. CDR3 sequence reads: CASSSRVRIF. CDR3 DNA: TGTGCCAGCAGTTCCCGGGTAAGGATATTC.

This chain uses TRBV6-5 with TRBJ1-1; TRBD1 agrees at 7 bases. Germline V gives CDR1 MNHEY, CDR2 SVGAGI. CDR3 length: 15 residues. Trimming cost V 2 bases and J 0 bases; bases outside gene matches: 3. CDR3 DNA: TGTGCCAGCAGTTACAATCAGGGGGTGAACACTGAAGCTTTCTTT. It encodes CASSYNQGVNTEAFF.

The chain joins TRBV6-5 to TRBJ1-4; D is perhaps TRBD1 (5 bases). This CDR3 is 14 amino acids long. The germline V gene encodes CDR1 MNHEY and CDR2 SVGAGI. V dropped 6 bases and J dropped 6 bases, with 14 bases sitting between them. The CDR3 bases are TGTGCCAGCAGAGATCAGGGAGGCGATGAAAAACTGTTTTTT. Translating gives CASRDQGGDEKLFF.

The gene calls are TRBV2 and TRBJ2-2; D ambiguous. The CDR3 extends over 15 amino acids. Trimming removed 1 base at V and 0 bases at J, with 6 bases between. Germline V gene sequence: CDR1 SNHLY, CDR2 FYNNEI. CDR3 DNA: TGTGCCAGCAGTGAAGGACAAACGAACACCGGGGAGCTGTTTTTT. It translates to CASSEGQTNTGELFF.